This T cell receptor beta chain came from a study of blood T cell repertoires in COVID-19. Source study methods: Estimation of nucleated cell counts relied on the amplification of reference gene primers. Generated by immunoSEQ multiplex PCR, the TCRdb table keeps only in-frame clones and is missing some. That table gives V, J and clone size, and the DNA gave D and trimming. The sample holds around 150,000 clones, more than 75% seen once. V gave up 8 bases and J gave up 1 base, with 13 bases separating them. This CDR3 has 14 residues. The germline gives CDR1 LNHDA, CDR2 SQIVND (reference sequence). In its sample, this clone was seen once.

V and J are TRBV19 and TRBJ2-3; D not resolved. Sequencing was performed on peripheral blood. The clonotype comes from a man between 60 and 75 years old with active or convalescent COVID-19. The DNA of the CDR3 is TGTGCCAGTCTTGAGAGTTCGCGCACAGATACGCAGTATTTT. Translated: CASLESSRTDTQYF.